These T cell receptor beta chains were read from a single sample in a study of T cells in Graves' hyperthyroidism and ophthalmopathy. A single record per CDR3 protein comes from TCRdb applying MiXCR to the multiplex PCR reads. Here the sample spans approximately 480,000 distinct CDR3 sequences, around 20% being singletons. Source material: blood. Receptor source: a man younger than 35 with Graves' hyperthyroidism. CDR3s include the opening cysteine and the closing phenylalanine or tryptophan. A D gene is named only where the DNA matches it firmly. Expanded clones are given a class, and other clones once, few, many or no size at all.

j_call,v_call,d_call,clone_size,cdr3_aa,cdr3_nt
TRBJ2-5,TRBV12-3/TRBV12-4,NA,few,CASSLDGVEATQYF,TGTGCCAGCAGTTTGGACGGGGTCGAGGCGACCCAGTACTTC
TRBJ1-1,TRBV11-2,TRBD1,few,CASSPGTAGVAFF,TGTGCCAGCAGCCCCGGGACAGCGGGGGTAGCTTTCTTT
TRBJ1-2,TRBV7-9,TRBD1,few,CASSGGDREGYGYTF,TGTGCCAGCAGCGGAGGGGACAGGGAAGGCTATGGCTACACCTTC
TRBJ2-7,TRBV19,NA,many,CASGPGALSYEQYF,TGTGCCAGTGGGCCAGGGGCCCTCTCCTACGAGCAGTACTTC
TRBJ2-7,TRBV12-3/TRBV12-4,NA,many,CASSLGSGTLNYEQYF,TGTGCCAGCAGTTTAGGGTCGGGGACGTTAAACTACGAGCAGTACTTC
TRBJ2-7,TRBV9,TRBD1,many,CASSVVQNLGTGKHEQYF,TGTGCCAGCAGCGTAGTGCAAAACCTCGGGACAGGGAAGCACGAGCAGTACTTC
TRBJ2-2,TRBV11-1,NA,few,CASSLEGTRSNTGELFF,TGTGCCAGCAGCTTAGAGGGGACTCGCTCGAACACCGGGGAGCTGTTTTTT
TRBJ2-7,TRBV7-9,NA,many,CASSSRQDSSYEQYF,TGTGCCAGCAGCTCCCGACAGGATAGCTCCTACGAGCAGTACTTC
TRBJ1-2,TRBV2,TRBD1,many,CASSEEGQGSYGYTF,TGTGCCAGCAGTGAAGAAGGACAGGGGAGCTATGGCTACACCTTC
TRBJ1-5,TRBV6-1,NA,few,CASSEAQGKGWQPQHF,TGTGCCAGCAGTGAAGCCCAAGGAAAGGGGTGGCAGCCCCAGCATTTT
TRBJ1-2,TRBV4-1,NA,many,CASSQDRGRLSYTF,TGCGCCAGCAGCCAAGATCGAGGCAGATTGAGCTACACCTTC
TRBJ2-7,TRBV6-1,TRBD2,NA,CASSRLAGGREQYF,TGTGCCAGCAGCCGACTAGCGGGAGGCCGCGAGCAGTACTTC
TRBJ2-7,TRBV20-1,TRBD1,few,CSAISPGQGSYEQYF,TGCAGTGCTATCTCTCCGGGACAGGGGAGCTACGAGCAGTACTTC
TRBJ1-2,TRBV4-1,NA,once,CASSQAAGKYGYTF,TGCGCCAGCAGCCAAGCGGCAGGAAAGTATGGCTACACCTTC
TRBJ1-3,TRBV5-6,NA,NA,CASTSPGDYSGNTIYF,TGTGCCAGCACCTCCCCGGGGGATTACTCTGGAAACACCATATATTTT
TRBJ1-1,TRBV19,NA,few,CASSLMGVSTEAFF,TGTGCCAGTAGTCTCATGGGGGTGAGCACTGAAGCTTTCTTT
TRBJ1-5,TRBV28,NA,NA,CASSNSGQPQHF,TGTGCCAGCAGTAACTCGGGGCAGCCCCAGCATTTT
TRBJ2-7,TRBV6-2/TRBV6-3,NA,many,CASSSTFPTGTFVGSYEQYF,TGTGCCAGCAGTTCTACATTTCCTACCGGGACGTTTGTAGGTTCCTACGAGCAGTACTTC
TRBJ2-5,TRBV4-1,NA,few,CASSQDPGWGTGFGAETQYF,TGCGCCAGCAGCCAAGATCCCGGGTGGGGAACAGGGTTTGGGGCCGAGACCCAGTACTTC
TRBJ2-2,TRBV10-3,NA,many,CAISESKGGMAGELFF,TGTGCCATCAGTGAGTCGAAGGGGGGCATGGCCGGGGAGCTGTTTTTT
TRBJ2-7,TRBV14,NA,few,CASSQWGTYEQYF,TGTGCCAGCAGCCAGTGGGGAACCTACGAGCAGTACTTC
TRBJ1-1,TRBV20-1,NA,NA,CSALLMGGANTEAFF,TGCAGTGCCCTCCTGATGGGGGGCGCGAACACTGAAGCTTTCTTT
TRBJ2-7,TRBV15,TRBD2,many,CATSTLAGSSYEQYF,TGTGCCACCAGCACGTTAGCGGGCAGCTCCTACGAGCAGTACTTC
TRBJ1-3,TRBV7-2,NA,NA,CASSSRHFSGNTIYF,TGTGCCAGCAGCTCTCGTCATTTCTCTGGAAACACCATATATTTT
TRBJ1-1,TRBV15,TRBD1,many,CATSTSPSRGTGFGEAFF,TGTGCCACCAGCACGTCCCCGTCCCGTGGGACAGGGTTCGGTGAAGCTTTCTTT
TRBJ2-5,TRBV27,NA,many,CASSFSTGKTQYF,TGTGCCAGCAGTTTTTCTACAGGGAAGACCCAGTACTTC
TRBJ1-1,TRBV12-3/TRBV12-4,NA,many,CASSPQFGRTDRSSSF,TGTGCCAGCAGTCCCCAGTTTGGTAGGACAGACCGGTCCTCCAGCTTT
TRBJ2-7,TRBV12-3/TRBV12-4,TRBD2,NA,CASSLAGPGYYEQYF,TGTGCCAGCAGTCTAGCGGGTCCGGGCTACTACGAGCAGTACTTC
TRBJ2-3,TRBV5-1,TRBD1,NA,CASSLVDRRDTQYF,TGCGCCAGCAGCTTGGTGGACAGGAGAGATACGCAGTATTTT
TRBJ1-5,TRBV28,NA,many,CASSLRQSSNQPQHF,TGTGCCAGCAGTTTAAGACAGTCTAGCAATCAGCCCCAGCATTTT
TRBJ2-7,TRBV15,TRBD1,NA,CATSRDHRGVDYEQYF,TGTGCCACCAGCAGAGATCACAGGGGCGTAGACTACGAGCAGTACTTC
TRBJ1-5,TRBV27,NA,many,CASSIRGGPSQPQHF,TGTGCCAGCAGTATCCGGGGGGGGCCAAGTCAGCCCCAGCATTTT
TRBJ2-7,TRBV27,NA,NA,CASSLQGRREQYF,TGTGCCAGCAGTTTACAGGGGCGGCGCGAGCAGTACTTC
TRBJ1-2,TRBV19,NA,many,CASSIGRTDGYTF,TGTGCCAGTAGTATAGGCAGAACGGACGGCTACACCTTC
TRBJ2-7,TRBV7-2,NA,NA,CASSLAPGFYERYF,TGTGCCAGCAGCTTAGCCCCTGGATTCTACGAGCGGTACTTC
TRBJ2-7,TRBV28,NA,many,CASSRGAVGEQYF,TGTGCCTCCTCCCGGGGGGCGGTAGGCGAGCAGTACTTC
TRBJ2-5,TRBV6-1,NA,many,CASSVGGQLQETQYF,TGTGCCAGCAGTGTCGGCGGACAATTACAAGAGACCCAGTACTTC
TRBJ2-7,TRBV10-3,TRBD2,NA,CAISDPLAGVGEQYF,TGTGCCATCAGTGACCCCCTAGCGGGGGTGGGAGAGCAGTACTTC
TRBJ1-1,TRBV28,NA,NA,CASSPPGGRPEAFF,TGTGCCAGCAGCCCACCGGGAGGGCGGCCTGAAGCTTTCTTT
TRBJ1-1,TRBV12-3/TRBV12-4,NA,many,CASSTRDGDLNTEAFF,TGTGCCAGCAGCACCCGGGACGGAGATTTGAACACTGAAGCTTTCTTT
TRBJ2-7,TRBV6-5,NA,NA,CASSYSSGGSYEQYF,TGTGCCAGCAGTTACTCGAGTGGCGGCTCCTACGAGCAGTACTTC
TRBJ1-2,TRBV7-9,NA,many,CASSPNEVYGYTF,TGTGCCAGCAGCCCTAACGAGGTATATGGCTACACCTTC
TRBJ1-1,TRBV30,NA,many,CAWSMGVNTEAFF,TGTGCCTGGAGTATGGGGGTGAACACTGAAGCTTTCTTT
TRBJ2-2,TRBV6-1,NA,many,CASSESGGDRTGELFF,TGTGCCAGCAGTGAAAGTGGAGGGGATCGCACCGGGGAGCTGTTTTTT
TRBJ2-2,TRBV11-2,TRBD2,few,CASRRPGGITGELFF,TGTGCCAGCAGACGACCGGGGGGGATCACCGGGGAGCTGTTTTTT
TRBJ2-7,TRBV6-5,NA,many,CASSYFLWNPSSYEQYF,TGTGCCAGCAGTTACTTCCTTTGGAACCCCTCCTCCTACGAGCAGTACTTC
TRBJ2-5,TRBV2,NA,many,CAIRRDEETQYF,TGTGCCATTCGGAGGGACGAAGAGACCCAGTACTTC
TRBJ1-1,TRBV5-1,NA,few,CASSLGPGVDNTEAFF,TGCGCCAGCAGCTTGGGGCCAGGGGTCGACAACACTGAAGCTTTCTTT
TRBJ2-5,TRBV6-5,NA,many,CASSYKGPETQYF,TGTGCCAGCAGTTACAAAGGGCCAGAGACCCAGTACTTC
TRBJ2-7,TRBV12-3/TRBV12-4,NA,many,CASSWVVGAEQYF,TGTGCCAGCAGTTGGGTGGTTGGCGCCGAGCAGTACTTC
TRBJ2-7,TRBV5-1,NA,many,CASSLQGTTYEQYF,TGCGCCAGCAGCTTGCAGGGTACAACCTACGAGCAGTACTTC
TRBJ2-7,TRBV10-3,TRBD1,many,CAISEDRESYEQYF,TGTGCCATCAGTGAGGACAGGGAGTCCTACGAGCAGTACTTC
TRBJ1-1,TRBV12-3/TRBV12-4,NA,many,CASRDAGGGGTEAFF,TGTGCCAGCAGAGACGCCGGGGGGGGCGGGACTGAAGCTTTCTTT
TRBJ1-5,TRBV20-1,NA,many,CSAREVLGAQPQHF,TGCAGTGCTAGAGAGGTATTGGGGGCGCAGCCCCAGCATTTT
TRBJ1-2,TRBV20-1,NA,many,CSASEDWDYGYTF,TGCAGTGCTAGCGAAGACTGGGACTATGGCTACACCTTC
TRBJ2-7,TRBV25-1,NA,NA,CASSEGYREVAEQYF,TGTGCCAGCAGTGAAGGTTACAGGGAAGTAGCCGAGCAGTACTTC
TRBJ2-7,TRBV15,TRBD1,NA,CATSRPGQSEQYF,TGTGCCACCAGCAGGCCGGGACAGAGCGAGCAGTACTTC